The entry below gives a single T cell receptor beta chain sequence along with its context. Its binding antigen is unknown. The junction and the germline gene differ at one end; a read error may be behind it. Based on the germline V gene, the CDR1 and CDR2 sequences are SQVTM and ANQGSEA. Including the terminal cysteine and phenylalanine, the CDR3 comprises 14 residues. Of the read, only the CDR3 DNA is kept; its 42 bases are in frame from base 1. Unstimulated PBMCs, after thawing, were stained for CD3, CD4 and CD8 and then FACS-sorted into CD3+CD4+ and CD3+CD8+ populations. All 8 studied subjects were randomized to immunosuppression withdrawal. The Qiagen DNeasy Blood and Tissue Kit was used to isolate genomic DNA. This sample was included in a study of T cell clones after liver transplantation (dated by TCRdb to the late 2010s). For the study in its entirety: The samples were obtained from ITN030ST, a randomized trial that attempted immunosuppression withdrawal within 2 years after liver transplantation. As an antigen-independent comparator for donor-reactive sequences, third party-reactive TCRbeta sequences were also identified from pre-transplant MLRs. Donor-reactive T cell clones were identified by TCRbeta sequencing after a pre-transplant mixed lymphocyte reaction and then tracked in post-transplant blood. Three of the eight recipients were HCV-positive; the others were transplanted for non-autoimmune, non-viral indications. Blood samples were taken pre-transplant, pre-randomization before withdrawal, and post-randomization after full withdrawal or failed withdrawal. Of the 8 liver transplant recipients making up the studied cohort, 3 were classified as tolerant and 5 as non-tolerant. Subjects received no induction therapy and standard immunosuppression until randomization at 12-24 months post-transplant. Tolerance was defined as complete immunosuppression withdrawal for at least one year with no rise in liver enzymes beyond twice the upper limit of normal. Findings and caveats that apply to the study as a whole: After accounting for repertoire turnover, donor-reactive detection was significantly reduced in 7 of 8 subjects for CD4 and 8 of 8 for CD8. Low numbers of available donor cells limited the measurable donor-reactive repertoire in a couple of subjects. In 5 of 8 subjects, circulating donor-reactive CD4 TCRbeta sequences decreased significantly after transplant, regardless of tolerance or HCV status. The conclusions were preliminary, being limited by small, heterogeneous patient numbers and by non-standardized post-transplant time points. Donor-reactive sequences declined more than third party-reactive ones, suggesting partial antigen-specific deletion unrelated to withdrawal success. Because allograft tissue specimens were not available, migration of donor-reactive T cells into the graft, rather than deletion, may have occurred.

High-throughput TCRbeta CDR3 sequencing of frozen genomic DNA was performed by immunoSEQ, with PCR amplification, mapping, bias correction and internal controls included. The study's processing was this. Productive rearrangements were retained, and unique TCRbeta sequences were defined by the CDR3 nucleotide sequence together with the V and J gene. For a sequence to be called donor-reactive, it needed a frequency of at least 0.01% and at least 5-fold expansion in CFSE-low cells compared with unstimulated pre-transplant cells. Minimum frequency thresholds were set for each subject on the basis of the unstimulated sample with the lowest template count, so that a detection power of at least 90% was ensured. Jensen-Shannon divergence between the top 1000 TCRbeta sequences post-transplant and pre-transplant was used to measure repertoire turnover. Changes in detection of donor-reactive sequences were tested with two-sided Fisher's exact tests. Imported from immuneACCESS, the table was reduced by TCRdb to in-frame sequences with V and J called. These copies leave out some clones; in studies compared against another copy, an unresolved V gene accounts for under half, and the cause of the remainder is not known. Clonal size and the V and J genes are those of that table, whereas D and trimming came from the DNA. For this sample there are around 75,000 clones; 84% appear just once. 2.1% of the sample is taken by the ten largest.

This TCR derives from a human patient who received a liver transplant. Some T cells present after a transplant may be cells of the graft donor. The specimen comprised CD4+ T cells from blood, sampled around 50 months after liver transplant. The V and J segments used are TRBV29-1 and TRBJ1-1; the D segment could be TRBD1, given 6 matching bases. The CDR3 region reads CSAEQGQPLTEAFF. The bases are TGCAGCGCTGAACAGGGCCAGCCCTTAACTGAAGCTTTCTTT.